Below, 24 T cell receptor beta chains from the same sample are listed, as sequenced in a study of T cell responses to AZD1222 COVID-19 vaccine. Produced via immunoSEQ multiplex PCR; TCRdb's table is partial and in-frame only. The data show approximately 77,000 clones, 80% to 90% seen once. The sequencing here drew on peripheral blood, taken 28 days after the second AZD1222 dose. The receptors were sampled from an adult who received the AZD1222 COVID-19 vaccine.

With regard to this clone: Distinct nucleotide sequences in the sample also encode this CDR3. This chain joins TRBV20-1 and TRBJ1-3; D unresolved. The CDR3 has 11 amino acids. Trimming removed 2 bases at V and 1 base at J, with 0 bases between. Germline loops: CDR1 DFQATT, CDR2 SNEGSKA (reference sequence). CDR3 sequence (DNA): TGCAGTGCTAGATCTGGAAACACCATATATTTT. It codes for CSARSGNTIYF.

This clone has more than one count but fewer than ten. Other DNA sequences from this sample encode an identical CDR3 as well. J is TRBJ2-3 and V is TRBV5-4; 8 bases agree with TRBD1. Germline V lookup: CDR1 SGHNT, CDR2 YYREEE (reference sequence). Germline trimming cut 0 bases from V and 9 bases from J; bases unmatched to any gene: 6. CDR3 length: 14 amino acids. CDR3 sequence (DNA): TGTGCCAGCAGCTTGGGACAGGGGTTTGACACGCAGTATTTT. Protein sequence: CASSLGQGFDTQYF.

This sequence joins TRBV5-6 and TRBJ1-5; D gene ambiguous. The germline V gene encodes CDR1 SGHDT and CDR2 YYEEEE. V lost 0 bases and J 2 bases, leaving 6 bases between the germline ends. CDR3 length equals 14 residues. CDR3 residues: CASSLAGGNQPQHF. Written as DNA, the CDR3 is TGTGCCAGCAGCTTGGCCGGGGGCAATCAGCCCCAGCATTTT.

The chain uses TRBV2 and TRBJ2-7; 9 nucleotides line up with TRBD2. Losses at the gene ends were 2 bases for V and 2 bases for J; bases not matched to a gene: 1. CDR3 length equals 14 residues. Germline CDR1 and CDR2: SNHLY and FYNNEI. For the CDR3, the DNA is TGTGCCAGCAGTGAACTAGCGGGACCCTACGAGCAGTACTTC. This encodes CASSELAGPYEQYF.

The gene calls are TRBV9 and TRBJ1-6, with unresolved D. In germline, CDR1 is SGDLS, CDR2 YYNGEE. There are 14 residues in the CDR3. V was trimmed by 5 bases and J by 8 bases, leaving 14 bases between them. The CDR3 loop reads CASSSTWKDSPLHF. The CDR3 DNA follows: TGTGCCAGCAGTTCGACATGGAAGGATTCACCCCTCCACTTT.

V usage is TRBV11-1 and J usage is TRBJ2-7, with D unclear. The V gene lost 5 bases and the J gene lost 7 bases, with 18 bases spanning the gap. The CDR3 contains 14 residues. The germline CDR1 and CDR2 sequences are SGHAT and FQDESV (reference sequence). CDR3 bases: TGTGCCAGCAGCCCTGCAGCTAAAGTTGGGGAGCAGTACTTC. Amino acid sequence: CASSPAAKVGEQYF.

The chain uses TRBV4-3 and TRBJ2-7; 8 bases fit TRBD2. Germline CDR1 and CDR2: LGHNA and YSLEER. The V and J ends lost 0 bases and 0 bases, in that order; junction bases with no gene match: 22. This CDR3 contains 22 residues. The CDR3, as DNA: TGCGCCAGCAGCCAAGATCCGACTAGCGCCCTAGCCGGGCCTCCTAGCTCCTACGAGCAGTACTTC. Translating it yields CASSQDPTSALAGPPSSYEQYF.

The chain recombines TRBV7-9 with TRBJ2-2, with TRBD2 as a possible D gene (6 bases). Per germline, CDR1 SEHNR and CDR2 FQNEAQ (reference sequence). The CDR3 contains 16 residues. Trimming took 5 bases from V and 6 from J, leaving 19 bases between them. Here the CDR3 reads CASSVPGLRASGELFF. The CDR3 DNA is TGTGCCAGCAGCGTTCCGGGACTCCGGGCCTCCGGGGAGCTGTTTTTT.

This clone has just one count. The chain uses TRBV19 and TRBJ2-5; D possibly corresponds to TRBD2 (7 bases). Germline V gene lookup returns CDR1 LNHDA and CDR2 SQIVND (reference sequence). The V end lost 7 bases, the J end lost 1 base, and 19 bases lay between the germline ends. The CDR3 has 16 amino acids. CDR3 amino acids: CASMGLGGGLQETQYF. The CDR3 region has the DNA TGTGCCAGTATGGGTTTGGGCGGGGGCCTCCAAGAGACCCAGTACTTC.

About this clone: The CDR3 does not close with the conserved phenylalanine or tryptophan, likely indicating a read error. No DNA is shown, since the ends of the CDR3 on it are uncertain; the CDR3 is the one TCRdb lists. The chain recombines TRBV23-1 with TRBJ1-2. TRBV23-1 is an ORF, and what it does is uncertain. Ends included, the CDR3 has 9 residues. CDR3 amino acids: CASSQLRDV.

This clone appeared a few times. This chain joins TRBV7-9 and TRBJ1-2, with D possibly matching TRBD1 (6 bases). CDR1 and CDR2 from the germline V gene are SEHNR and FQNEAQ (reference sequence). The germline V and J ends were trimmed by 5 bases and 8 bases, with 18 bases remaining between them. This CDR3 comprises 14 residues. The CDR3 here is CASSLRGAQRGYTF. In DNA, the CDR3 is TGTGCCAGCAGCCTTCGGGGGGCTCAAAGGGGCTACACCTTC. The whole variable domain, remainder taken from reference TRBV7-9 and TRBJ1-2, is DTGVSQNPRHKITKRGQNVTFRCDPISEHNRLYWYRQTLGQGPEFLTYFQNEAQLEKSRLLSDRFSAERPKGSFSTLEIQRTEQGDSAMYLCASSLRGAQRGYTFGSGTRLTVV.

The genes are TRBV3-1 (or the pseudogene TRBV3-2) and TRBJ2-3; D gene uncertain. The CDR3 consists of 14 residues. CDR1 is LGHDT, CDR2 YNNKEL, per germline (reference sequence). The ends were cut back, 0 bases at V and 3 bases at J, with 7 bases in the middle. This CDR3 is CASSQDPGTDTQYF. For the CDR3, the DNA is TGTGCCAGCAGCCAAGATCCTGGGACAGATACGCAGTATTTT.

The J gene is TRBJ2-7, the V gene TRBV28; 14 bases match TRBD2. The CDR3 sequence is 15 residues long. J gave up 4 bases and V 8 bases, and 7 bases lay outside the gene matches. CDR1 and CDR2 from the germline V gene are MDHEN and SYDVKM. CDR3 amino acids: CASGTSGRRGYEQYF. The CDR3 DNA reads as TGTGCCAGCGGGACTAGCGGGAGACGAGGTTACGAGCAGTACTTC.

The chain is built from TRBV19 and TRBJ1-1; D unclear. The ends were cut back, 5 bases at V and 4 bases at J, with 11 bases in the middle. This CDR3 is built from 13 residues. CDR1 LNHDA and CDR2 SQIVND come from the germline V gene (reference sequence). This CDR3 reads CASSLIGSTEAFF. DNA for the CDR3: TGTGCCAGTAGTCTTATAGGGTCCACTGAAGCTTTCTTT.

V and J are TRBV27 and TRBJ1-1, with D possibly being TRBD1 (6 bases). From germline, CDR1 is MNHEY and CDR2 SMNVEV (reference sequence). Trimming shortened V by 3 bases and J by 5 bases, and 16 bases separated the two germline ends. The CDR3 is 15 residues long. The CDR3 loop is CASSFRQGSKTEAFF. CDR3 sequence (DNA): TGTGCCAGCAGTTTCCGCCAGGGGAGTAAGACTGAAGCTTTCTTT.

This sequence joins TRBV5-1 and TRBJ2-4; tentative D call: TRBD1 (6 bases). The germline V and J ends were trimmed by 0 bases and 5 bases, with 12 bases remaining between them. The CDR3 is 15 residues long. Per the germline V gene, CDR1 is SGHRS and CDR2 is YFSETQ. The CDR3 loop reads CASSLVGQTQNIQYF. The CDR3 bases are TGCGCCAGCAGCTTGGTAGGACAGACCCAAAACATTCAGTACTTC.

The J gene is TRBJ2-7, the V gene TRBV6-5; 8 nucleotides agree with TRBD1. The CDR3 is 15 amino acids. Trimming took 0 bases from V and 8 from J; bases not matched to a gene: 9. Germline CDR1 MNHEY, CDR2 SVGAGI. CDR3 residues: CASSYSIRTGSQQYF. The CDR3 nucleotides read TGTGCCAGCAGTTACTCGATTAGGACAGGGTCCCAGCAGTACTTC.

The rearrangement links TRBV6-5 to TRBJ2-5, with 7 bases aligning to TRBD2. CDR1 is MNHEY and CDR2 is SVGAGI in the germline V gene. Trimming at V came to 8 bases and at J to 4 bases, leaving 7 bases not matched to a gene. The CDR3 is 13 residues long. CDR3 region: CASRGSGGETQYF. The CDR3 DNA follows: TGTGCCAGCCGAGGGTCGGGGGGAGAGACCCAGTACTTC.

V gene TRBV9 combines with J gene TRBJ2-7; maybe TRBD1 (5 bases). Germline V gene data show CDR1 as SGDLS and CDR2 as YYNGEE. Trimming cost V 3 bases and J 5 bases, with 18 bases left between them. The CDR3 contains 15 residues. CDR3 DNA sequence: TGTGCCAGCAGCGCCGATACAGGACGTACGAACGAGCAGTACTTC. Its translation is CASSADTGRTNEQYF.

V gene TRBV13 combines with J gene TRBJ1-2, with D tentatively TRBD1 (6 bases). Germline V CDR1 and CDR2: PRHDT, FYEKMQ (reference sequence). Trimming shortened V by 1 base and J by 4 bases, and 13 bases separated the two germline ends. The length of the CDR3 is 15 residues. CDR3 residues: CASSLVGQTSYGYTF. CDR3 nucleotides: TGTGCCAGCAGCTTAGTCGGACAGACTAGCTATGGCTACACCTTC.

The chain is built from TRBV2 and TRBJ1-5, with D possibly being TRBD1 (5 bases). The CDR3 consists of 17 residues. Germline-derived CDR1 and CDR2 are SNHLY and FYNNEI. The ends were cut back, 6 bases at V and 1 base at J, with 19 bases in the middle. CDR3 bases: TGTGCCAGCAGGGTTGAGCAGGGACTAGCAAGCAATCAGCCCCAGCATTTT. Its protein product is CASRVEQGLASNQPQHF.

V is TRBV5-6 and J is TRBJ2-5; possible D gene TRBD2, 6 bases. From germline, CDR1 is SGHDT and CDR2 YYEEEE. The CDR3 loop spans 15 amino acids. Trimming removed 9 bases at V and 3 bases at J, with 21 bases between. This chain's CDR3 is CATSRGGIYEETQYF. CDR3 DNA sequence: TGTGCCACCTCCCGAGGCGGGATCTATGAAGAGACCCAGTACTTC.

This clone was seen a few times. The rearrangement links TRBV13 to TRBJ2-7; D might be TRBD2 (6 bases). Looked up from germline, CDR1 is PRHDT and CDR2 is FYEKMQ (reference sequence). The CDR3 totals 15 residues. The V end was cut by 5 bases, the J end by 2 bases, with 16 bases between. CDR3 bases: TGTGCCAGCAGCCTCTCCGGGACTGGCACCTACGAGCAGTACTTC. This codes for CASSLSGTGTYEQYF.

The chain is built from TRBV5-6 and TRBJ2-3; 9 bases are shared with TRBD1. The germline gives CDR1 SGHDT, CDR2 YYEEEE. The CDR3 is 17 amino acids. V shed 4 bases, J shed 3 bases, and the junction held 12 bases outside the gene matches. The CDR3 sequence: CASSPGRGQGRTDTQYF. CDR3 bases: TGTGCCAGCAGCCCGGGGCGAGGACAGGGGCGAACAGATACGCAGTATTTT.